This T cell receptor (beta chain) was sequenced during a study of T cells in Graves' hyperthyroidism and ophthalmopathy. Patients with uncontrolled infections, other autoimmune diseases, pregnancy or lactation were excluded. The investigators amplified TCR beta CDR3 regions from RNA transcripts. Initially, a first-round RT-PCR of the TCR CDR3 employed the HTBI primer set. TCRdb ran MiXCR on the multiplex PCR reads and lists one entry per CDR3 protein. The sample records approximately 500,000 distinct CDR3 sequences, about half being singletons. Per the germline V gene, CDR1 is MNHNY and CDR2 is SVGAGI (reference sequence). Trimming pared 6 bases from V and 3 bases from J, leaving 27 bases between. The CDR3 spans 18 residues.

This TCR came from a woman under 30 with Graves' hyperthyroidism. The specimen sequenced was peripheral blood or thyroid tissue (not recorded which). The chain recombines TRBV6-6 with TRBJ2-7, with D perhaps being TRBD1 or TRBD2 (9 bases each). DNA for the CDR3: TGTGCCAGCAGCCGACAGGGGGGTGCGGGAGGGCCGGTCTACGAGCAGTACTTC. As protein: CASSRQGGAGGPVYEQYF.